The entry below gives a single T cell receptor (beta chain) sequence along with its context. Its antigen is currently unknown. This sample was included in a study of cytomegalovirus exposure and HLA in healthy donors. Points from the study as a whole: Researchers catalogued 160 or so TCR beta chains as cytomegalovirus-associated. Analyses of presence and absence presupposed an approximately uniform sequencing depth across donors.

A multiplex PCR was run with 60 Vbeta primers and 13 Jbeta primers. Study processing details: Around 10 million of the approximately 80 million unique TCR beta chains counted in a later analysis were shared. The method was immunoSEQ multiplex PCR; TCRdb's version includes in-frame clones alone and lacks a portion of them. The V and J calls and clone size come from that table; D and trimming were worked out from the DNA. Here the sample table reports 150,000 to 200,000 clones. This CDR3 contains 13 residues. J was trimmed by 8 bases and V by 4 bases; bases with no gene match: 8. Per the germline V gene, CDR1 is SGHNT and CDR2 is YYREEE (reference sequence).

Sequences were obtained from PBMCs. This TCR was recovered from a woman in her sixties or seventies in good health and CMV-seronegative. J is TRBJ1-2 and V is TRBV5-4, with 7 bases matching TRBD1. CDR3 DNA: TGTGCCAGCAGCCCAGACAGGGTTTGGGGCTACACCTTC. Translated, it gives CASSPDRVWGYTF. Drawing the rest from reference TRBV5-4 and TRBJ1-2, the complete variable domain is ETGVTQSPTHLIKTRGQQVTLRCSSQSGHNTVSWYQQALGQGPQFIFQYYREEENGRGNFPPRFSGLQFPNYSSELNVNALELDDSALYLCASSPDRVWGYTFGSGTRLTVV.